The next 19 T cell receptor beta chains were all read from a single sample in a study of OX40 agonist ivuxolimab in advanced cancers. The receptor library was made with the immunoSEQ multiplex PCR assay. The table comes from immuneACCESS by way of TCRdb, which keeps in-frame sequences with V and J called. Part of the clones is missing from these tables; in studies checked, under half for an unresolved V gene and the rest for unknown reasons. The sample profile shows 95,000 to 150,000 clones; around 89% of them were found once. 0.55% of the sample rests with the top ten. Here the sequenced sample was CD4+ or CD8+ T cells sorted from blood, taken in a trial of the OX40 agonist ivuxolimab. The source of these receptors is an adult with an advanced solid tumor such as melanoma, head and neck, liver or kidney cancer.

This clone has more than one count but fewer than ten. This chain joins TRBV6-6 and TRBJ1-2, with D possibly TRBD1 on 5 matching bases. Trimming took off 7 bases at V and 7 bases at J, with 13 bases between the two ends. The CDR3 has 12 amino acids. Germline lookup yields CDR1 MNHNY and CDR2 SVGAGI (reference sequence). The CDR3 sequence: CASTPVGTGYTF. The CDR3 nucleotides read TGTGCCAGCACCCCAGTAGGGACTGGCTACACCTTC.

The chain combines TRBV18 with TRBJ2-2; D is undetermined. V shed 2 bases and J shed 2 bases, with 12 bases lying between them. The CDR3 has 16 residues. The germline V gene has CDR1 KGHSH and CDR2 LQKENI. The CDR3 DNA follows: TGTGCCAGCTCACCAGACCAGCTAACAAACACCGGGGAGCTGTTTTTT. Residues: CASSPDQLTNTGELFF. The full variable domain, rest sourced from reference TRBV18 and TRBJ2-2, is NAGVMQNPRHLVRRRGQEARLRCSPMKGHSHVYWYRQLPEEGLKFMVYLQKENIIDESGMPKERFSAEFPKEGPSILRIQQVVRGDSAAYFCASSPDQLTNTGELFFGEGSRLTVL.

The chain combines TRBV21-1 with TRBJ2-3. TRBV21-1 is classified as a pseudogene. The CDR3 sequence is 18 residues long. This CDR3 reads CASSKPQRRDRGTDTQYF. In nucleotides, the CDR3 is TGTGCCAGCAGCAAACCCCAACGCCGGGACCGCGGCACAGATACGCAGTATTTT.

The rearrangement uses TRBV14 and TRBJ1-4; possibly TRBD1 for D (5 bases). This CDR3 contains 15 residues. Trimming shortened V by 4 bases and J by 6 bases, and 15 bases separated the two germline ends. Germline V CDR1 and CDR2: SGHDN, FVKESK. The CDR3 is CASSPGLRGHEKLFF. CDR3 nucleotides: TGTGCCAGCAGCCCGGGGTTGAGGGGCCATGAAAAACTGTTTTTT.

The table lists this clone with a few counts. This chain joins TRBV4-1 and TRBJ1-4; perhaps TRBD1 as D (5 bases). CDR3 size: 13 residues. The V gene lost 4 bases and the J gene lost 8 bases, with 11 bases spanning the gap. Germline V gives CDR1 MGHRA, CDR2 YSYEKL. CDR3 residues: CASSRFRGEKLFF. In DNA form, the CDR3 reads TGCGCCAGCAGCCGCTTTAGGGGAGAAAAACTGTTTTTT.

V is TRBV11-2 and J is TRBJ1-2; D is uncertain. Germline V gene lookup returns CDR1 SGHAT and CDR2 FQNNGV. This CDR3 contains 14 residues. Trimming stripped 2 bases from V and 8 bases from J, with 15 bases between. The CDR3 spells CASSLTGLSMGYTF. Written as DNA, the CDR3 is TGTGCCAGCAGCTTAACCGGGCTATCTATGGGCTACACCTTC.

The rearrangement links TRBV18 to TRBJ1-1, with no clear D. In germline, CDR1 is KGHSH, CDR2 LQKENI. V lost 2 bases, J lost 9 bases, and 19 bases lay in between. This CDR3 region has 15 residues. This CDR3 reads CASSPSQDNGKKAFF. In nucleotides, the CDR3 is TGTGCCAGCTCACCAAGCCAAGACAACGGGAAAAAAGCTTTCTTT.

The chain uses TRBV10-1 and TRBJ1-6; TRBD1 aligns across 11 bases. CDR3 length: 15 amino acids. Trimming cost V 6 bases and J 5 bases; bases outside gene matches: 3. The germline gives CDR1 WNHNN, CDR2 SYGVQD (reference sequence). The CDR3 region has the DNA TGCGCCAGCAGAGGACAGGGGGCGGATAATTCACCCCTCCACTTT. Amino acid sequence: CASRGQGADNSPLHF.

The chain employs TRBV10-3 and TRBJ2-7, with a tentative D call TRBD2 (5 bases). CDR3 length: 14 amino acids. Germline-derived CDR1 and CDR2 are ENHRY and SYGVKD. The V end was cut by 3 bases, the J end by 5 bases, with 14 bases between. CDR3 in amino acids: CAISDVRERDEQYF. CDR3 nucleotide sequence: TGTGCCATCAGTGATGTTCGGGAACGCGACGAGCAGTACTTC.

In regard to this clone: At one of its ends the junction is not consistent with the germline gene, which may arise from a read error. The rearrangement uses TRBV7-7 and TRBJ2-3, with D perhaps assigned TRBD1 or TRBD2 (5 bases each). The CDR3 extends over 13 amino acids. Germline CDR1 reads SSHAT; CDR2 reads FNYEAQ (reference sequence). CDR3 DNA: TGTGCTAGCAGCTCTTCCGGGACGGATACGCAGTATTTT. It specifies CASSSSGTDTQYF. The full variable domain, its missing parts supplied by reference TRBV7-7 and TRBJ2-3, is GAGVSQSPRYKVTKRGQDVTLRCDPISSHATLYWYQQALGQGPEFLTYFNYEAQPDKSGLPSDRFSAERPEGSISTLTIQRTEQRDSAMYRCASSSSGTDTQYFGPGTRLTVL.

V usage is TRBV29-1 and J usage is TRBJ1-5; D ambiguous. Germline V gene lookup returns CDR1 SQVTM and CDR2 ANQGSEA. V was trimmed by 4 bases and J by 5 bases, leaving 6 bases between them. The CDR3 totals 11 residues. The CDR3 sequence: CSVGHDQPQHF. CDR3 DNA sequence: TGCAGCGTTGGGCACGATCAGCCCCAGCATTTT.

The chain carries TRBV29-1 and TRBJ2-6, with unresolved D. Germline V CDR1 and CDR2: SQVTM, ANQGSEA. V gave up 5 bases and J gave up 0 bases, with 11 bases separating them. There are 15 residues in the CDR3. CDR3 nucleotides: TGCAGCGTTTCGGGTGCCAGCTCTGGGGCCAACGTCCTGACTTTC. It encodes CSVSGASSGANVLTF.

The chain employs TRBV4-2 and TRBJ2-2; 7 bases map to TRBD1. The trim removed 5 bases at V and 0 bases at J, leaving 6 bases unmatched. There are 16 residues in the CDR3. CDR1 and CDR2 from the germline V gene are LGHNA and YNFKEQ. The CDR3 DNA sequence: TGTGCCAGCAGCGCCGGGACAGCCGCGAACACCGGGGAGCTGTTTTTT. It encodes CASSAGTAANTGELFF.

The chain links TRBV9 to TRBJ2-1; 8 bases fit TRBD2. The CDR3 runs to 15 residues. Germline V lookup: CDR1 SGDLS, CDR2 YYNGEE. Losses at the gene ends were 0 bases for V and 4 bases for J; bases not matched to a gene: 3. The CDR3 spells CASSVGGGYYNEQFF. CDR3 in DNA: TGTGCCAGCAGCGTAGGCGGGGGGTATTACAATGAGCAGTTCTTC.

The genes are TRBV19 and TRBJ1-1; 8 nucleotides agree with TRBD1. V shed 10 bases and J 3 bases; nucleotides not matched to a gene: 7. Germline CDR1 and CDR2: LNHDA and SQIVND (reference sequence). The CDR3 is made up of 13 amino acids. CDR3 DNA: TGTGCCACCTCGCAGGGGGCACACACTGAAGCTTTCTTT. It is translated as CATSQGAHTEAFF.

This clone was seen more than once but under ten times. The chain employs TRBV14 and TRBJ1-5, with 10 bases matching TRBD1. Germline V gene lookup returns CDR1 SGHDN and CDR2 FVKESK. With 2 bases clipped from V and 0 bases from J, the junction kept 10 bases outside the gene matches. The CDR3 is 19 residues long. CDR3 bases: TGTGCCAGCAGCCAATCCGGGACAGGGGTGATAATTAGCAATCAGCCCCAGCATTTT. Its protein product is CASSQSGTGVIISNQPQHF.

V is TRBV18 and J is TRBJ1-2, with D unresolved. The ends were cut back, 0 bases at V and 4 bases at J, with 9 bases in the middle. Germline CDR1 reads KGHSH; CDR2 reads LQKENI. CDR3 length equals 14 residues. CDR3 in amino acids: CASSPPAEFYGYTF. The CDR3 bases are TGTGCCAGCTCACCACCGGCGGAATTCTATGGCTACACCTTC.

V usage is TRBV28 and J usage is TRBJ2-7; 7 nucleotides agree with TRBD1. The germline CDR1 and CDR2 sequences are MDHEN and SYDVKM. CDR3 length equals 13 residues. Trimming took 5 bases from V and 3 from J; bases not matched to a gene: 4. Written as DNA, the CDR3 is TGTGCCAGCAGTGCCGACAGGGTCTACGAGCAGTACTTC. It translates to CASSADRVYEQYF.

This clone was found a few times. The DNA for the CDR3 is TGTGCCAGCACCCGATACGGGGCGGGGGCCTACGAGCAGTACTTC. It is translated as CASTRYGAGAYEQYF. This chain connects TRBV2 to TRBJ2-7; 7 positions agree with TRBD2. The CDR3 covers 15 residues. Germline lookup yields CDR1 SNHLY and CDR2 FYNNEI. The ends lost 7 bases at V and 2 bases at J; junction bases unmatched: 11.